Presented here are 2 T cell receptor beta chains from one specimen sequenced in a study of tumor and adjacent non-tumor tissue in lung cancer. This sample's RNA came from whole unsorted tissue. The library came from three nested PCR rounds adapted from ARM-PCR protocols. TCRdb fed the multiplex PCR reads into MiXCR, producing one record per CDR3 protein. The sample lists approximately 86,000 distinct CDR3 sequences; roughly 72% were seen once. The sample comprised lung tumor tissue. The source is a middle-aged woman with non-small cell lung cancer.

This clonotype was counted between two and nine times. Its ends do not fully match the called genes, so a read error is possible. The chain links TRBV30 to TRBJ1-1; the D gene is possibly TRBD1 (6 bases). The CDR3 sequence is 16 residues long. CDR1 is GTSNPN, CDR2 SVGIG, per germline (reference sequence). The CDR3 here is CVWRHGGSRGLTEAFF. The CDR3 nucleotides are TGTGTCTGGAGGCATGGGGGCAGCAGGGGCCTCACTGAAGCTTTCTTT.

The chain carries TRBV5-6 and TRBJ1-1; D gene unclear. The CDR3 covers 14 residues. Germline lookup yields CDR1 SGHDT and CDR2 YYEEEE. The CDR3 DNA is TGTGCTAACAGCTGGGTGCGTGCGGACACTGAAGCTTTCTTT. Translating it yields CANSWVRADTEAFF.